This entry is about one TCR beta chain. What it recognizes is unknown. The data derive from a study of T-cell memory formation after mild COVID-19. Points from the study as a whole: Clones which contracted sat mainly in CM and EM if CD4+, and in EMRA if CD8+. Within pre-infection memory, some responding clones were found, suggesting cross-reactive memory joined. Whether second-wave clones peaking at day 37 were SARS-CoV-2 specific went unconfirmed.

It was 5'RACE with constant-segment primers that produced the TCR alpha and TCR beta cDNA libraries, which carried sample barcodes and UMIs. MiXCR, applied by TCRdb to the 5' RACE reads, yields one record per CDR3 protein. The sample carries 150,000 to 200,000 distinct CDR3 sequences, about 22% recorded once. This CDR3 has 16 residues. Germline V gives CDR1 LGHDT, CDR2 YNNKEL (reference sequence). Trimming at V came to 5 bases and at J to 3 bases, leaving 12 bases not matched to a gene. The chain links TRBV3-1 to TRBJ1-1, with 7 bases lining up with TRBD1. The sequence derives from an adult woman who had mild COVID-19 (a few samples of this study predate the infection). Cell type and time point are not known. Sequenced input: PBMCs or a T cell subset sorted from them (not recorded which). The CDR3 reads CASSTWTGQIDTEAFF. CDR3 DNA: TGTGCCAGCAGCACTTGGACAGGCCAGATCGACACTGAAGCTTTCTTT.